This T cell receptor beta chain originates from a study of control samples from healthy donors and cancer patients (dated by TCRdb to 2020 to 2021). The library was produced with the immunoSEQ multiplex PCR assay. TCRdb limited this immuneACCESS table to in-frame rearrangements with V and J called. A share of clones is missing; checked studies link under half to unresolved V genes, and the rest is unexplained. This sample's table lists about 190,000 clones. The ten largest make up about 2.2% of the sample. Worth noting for this clone: Its antigen specificity is not known.

The CDR3 numbers 14 residues from cysteine through phenylalanine. Only the CDR3 region is kept as DNA, spanning 42 bases read in frame from base 1. The germline V gene specifies MDHEN as CDR1 and SYDVKM as CDR2. Trimming at the junction amounts to 4 bases on V and 8 bases on J, and the germline ends lie 14 bases apart. The rearranged chain carries TRBV28 and TRBJ1-4; no D gene can be assigned with confidence. The sample taken for sequencing was blood. The clonotype originates from a woman in her twenties or thirties in good health. The CDR3 in this case is CASSSGSSREKLFF. The nucleotide sequence reads as follows: TGTGCCAGCAGTTCCGGGTCCAGCCGGGAAAAACTGTTTTTT. With the portions outside the CDR3 filled from the reference TRBV28 and TRBJ1-4 genes, the complete variable region becomes DVKVTQSSRYLVKRTGEKVFLECVQDMDHENMFWYRQDPGLGLRLIYFSYDVKMKEKGDIPEGYSVSREKKERFSLILESASTNQTSMYLCASSSGSSREKLFFGSGTQLSVL.